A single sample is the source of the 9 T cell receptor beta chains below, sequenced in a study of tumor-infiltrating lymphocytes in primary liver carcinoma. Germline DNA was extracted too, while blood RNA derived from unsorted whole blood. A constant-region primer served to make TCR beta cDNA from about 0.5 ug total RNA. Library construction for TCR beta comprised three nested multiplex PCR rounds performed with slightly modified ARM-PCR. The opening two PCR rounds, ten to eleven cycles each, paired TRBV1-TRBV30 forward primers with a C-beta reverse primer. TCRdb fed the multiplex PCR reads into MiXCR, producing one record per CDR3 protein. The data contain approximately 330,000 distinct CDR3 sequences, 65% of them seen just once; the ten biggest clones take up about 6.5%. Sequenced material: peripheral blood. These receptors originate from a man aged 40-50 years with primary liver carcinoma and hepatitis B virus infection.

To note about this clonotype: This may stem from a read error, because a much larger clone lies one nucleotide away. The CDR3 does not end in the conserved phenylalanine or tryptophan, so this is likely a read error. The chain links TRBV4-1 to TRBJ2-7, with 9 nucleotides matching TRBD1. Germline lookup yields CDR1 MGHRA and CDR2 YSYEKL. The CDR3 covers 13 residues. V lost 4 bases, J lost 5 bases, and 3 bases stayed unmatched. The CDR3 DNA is TGCGCCAGCAGCCTTCGGGACAGGGACGAGCAGTACCTC. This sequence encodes CASSLRDRDEQYL.

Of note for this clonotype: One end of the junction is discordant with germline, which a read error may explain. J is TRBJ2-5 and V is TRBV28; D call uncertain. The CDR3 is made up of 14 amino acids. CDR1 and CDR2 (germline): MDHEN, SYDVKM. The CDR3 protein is CANSPRLRQETQYF. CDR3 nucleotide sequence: TGTGCCAACAGTCCTCGTCTCCGTCAAGAGACCCAGTACTTC.

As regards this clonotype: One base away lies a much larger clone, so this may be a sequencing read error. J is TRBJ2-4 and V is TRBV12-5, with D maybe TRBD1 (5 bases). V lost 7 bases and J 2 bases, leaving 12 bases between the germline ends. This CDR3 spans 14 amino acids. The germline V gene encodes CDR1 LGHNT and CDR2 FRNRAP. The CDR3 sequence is CASEGRQPKNIQYF. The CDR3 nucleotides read TGTGCTAGTGAGGGGCGACAACCCAAAAACATTCAGTACTTC.

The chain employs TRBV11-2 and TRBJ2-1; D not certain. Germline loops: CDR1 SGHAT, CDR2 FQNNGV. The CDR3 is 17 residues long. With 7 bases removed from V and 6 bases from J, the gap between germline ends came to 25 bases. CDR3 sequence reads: CASTHPIAPSRVNEQFF. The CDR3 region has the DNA TGTGCCAGCACCCACCCGATAGCCCCAAGTAGGGTCAATGAGCAGTTCTTC. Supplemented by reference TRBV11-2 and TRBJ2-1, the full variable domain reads EAGVAQSPRYKIIEKRQSVAFWCNPISGHATLYWYQQILGQGPKLLIQFQNNGVVDDSQLPKDRFSAERLKGVDSTLKIQPAKLEDSAVYLCASTHPIAPSRVNEQFFGPGTRLTVL.

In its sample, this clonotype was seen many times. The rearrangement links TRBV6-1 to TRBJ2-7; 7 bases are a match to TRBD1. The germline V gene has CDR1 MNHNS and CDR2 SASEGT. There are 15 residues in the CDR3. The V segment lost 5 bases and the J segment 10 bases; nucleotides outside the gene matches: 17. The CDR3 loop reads CASSLRSTGVLQQYF. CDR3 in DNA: TGTGCCAGCAGTCTCAGATCCACAGGGGTCTTGCAACAGTACTTC.

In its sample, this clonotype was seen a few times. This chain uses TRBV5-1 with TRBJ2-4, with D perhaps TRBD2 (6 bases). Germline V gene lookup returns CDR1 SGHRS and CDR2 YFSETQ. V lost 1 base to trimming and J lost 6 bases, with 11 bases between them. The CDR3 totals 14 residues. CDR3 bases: TGCGCCAGCAGCTTGAGTGGAGGGGTAAACATTCAGTACTTC. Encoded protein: CASSLSGGVNIQYF.

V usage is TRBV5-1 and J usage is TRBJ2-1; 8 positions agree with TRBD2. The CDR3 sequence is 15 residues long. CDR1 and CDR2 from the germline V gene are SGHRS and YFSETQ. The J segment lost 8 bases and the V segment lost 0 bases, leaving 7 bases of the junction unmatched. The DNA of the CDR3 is TGCGCCAGCAGCTTGGCCGGGGGGGGGGTGGATGAGCAGTTCTTC. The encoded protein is CASSLAGGGVDEQFF. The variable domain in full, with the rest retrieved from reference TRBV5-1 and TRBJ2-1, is KAGVTQTPRYLIKTRGQQVTLSCSPISGHRSVSWYQQTPGQGLQFLFEYFSETQRNKGNFPGRFSGRQFSNSRSEMNVSTLELGDSALYLCASSLAGGGVDEQFFGPGTRLTVL.

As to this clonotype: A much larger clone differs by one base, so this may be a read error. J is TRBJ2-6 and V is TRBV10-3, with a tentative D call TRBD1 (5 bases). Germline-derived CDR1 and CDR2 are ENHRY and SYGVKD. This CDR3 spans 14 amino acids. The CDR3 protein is CAISENSGANVPTF. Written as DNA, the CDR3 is TGTGCCATCAGTGAGAACTCTGGGGCCAACGTCCCGACTTTC.

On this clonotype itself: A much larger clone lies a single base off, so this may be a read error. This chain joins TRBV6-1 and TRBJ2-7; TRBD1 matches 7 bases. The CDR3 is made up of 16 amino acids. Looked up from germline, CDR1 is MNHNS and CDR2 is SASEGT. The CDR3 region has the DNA TGTACCAGCAGCGCCCGGGACAGCCATTTTTACTACGAGCAGTACTTC. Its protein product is CTSSARDSHFYYEQYF.